Below are 24 T cell receptor beta chains sequenced from a single sample in a study of response to subunit inactivated influenza vaccine. TCRdb re-called the RT-PCR reads with MiXCR, one entry per CDR3 protein. The sample includes approximately 230,000 distinct CDR3 sequences, 12% seen only once; the top ten take approximately 8.3%. The sample was non-naive T cells sorted from PBMCs, taken 14 days before vaccination. These TCRs come from a man aged 50 to 60 who received an inactivated influenza vaccine.

This clonotype was seen many times. The CDR3 nucleotides read TGTGCCAGCAGCAAGGGGACTAGCGGGGTTCCCGGGGAGCTGTTTTTT. Residues: CASSKGTSGVPGELFF. This chain joins TRBV6-1 and TRBJ2-2; 13 positions agree with TRBD2. CDR1 MNHNS and CDR2 SASEGT come from the germline V gene. After removal of 6 bases from V and 6 bases from J, the junction contained 7 bases not matched to a gene. The CDR3 is made up of 16 amino acids.

V is TRBV7-2 and J is TRBJ2-1, with TRBD2 matching over 7 bases. The CDR3 loop spans 14 amino acids. Germline CDR1 is SGHTA and CDR2 is FQGNSA. J lost 5 bases, V lost 1 base, and 2 bases had no gene match. The chain's CDR3 is CASSLGDYNNEQFF. The CDR3 DNA reads as TGTGCCAGCAGCTTAGGGGACTATAACAATGAGCAGTTCTTC.

This clonotype was picked up a small number of times. The chain links TRBV20-1 to TRBJ2-5; D is uncertain. Trimming left V 6 bases short and J 3 bases short, with 11 bases between. The CDR3 has 12 amino acids. Germline V lookup: CDR1 DFQATT, CDR2 SNEGSKA (reference sequence). The CDR3 nucleotides read TGCAGTGCCGGAGCCCCAAAAGAGACCCAGTACTTC. Residues: CSAGAPKETQYF.

This chain connects TRBV20-1 to TRBJ1-5, with no clear D. This CDR3 contains 16 residues. Between the trimmed V and J ends, which lost 5 bases and 0 bases, there was a span of 17 bases. The V gene's germline CDR1 is DFQATT and CDR2 SNEGSKA (reference sequence). The CDR3 protein is CSAVRAGSFSNQPQHF. In DNA form, the CDR3 reads TGCAGTGCTGTCCGGGCCGGATCCTTTAGCAATCAGCCCCAGCATTTT.

This chain links TRBV4-3 with TRBJ2-1; TRBD2 might be the D (5 bases). This CDR3 is 13 amino acids long. The V gene's germline CDR1 is LGHNA and CDR2 YSLEER. Trimming removed 2 bases at V and 8 bases at J, with 10 bases between. CDR3 sequence: CASSQTTKDEQFF. In DNA form, the CDR3 reads TGCGCCAGCAGCCAAACGACTAAGGATGAGCAGTTCTTC.

This clonotype has a handful of counts. V is TRBV7-2 and J is TRBJ2-1; D might be TRBD1 or TRBD2, each matching 5 bases. The germline V and J ends were trimmed by 5 bases and 7 bases, with 15 bases remaining between them. Germline CDR1 SGHTA, CDR2 FQGNSA. The CDR3 loop spans 14 amino acids. The CDR3 loop is CASSEGRVGNEQFF. The CDR3 DNA reads as TGTGCCAGCAGCGAGGGGCGGGTGGGGAATGAGCAGTTCTTC.

This chain connects TRBV7-2 to TRBJ1-5; no clear D. Germline lookup yields CDR1 SGHTA and CDR2 FQGNSA. The CDR3 extends over 12 amino acids. V was cut by 1 base and J by 6 bases, with 4 bases left in between. This CDR3 is CASSLDRQPQHF. The CDR3, as DNA: TGTGCCAGCAGCTTAGATCGTCAGCCCCAGCATTTT.

The rearrangement uses TRBV7-9 and TRBJ1-2, with D maybe TRBD1 (5 bases). Germline lookup yields CDR1 SEHNR and CDR2 FQNEAQ (reference sequence). The CDR3 spans 12 residues. The V and J ends lost 3 bases and 7 bases respectively, with 9 bases between them. CDR3 in DNA: TGTGCCAGCAGCTTCTCAAGGGGTGGCTACACCTTC. Encoded protein: CASSFSRGGYTF.

The chain uses TRBV29-1 and TRBJ2-3, with a weak D call TRBD2 (7 bases). The CDR3 sequence is 14 residues long. The V end lost 6 bases, the J end lost 7 bases, and 20 bases lay between the germline ends. CDR1 and CDR2 (germline): SQVTM, ANQGSEA. CDR3 nucleotide sequence: TGCAGCGTGGACCCGACTAGCAGGGGAAATACGCAGTATTTT. The encoded protein is CSVDPTSRGNTQYF.

The V and J genes are TRBV11-2 and TRBJ2-7, with D possibly being TRBD1 (5 bases). The V end was cut by 0 bases, the J end by 5 bases, with 14 bases between. This CDR3 is 15 amino acids long. The V gene's germline CDR1 is SGHAT and CDR2 FQNNGV. The CDR3 loop is CASSLDLGQHHEQYF. Written as DNA, the CDR3 is TGTGCCAGCAGCTTAGATTTGGGGCAGCACCACGAGCAGTACTTC.

This clonotype was seen just once. This rearrangement joins TRBV5-5 to TRBJ2-5, with D perhaps matching TRBD1 (5 bases). The germline gives CDR1 SGHKS, CDR2 YYEKEE (reference sequence). Trimming removed 4 bases from V and 5 bases from J, with 15 bases in between. This CDR3 comprises 14 residues. As DNA, the CDR3 is TGTGCCAGCAGCCCGCCAGGGATTTTGGAGACCCAGTACTTC. Its translation is CASSPPGILETQYF. The variable domain in full, completed from reference TRBV5-5 and TRBJ2-5, reads DAGVTQSPTHLIKTRGQQVTLRCSPISGHKSVSWYQQVLGQGPQFIFQYYEKEERGRGNFPDRFSARQFPNYSSELNVNALLLGDSALYLCASSPPGILETQYFGPGTRLLVL.

This clonotype was counted many times. The chain recombines TRBV27 with TRBJ2-1, with 7 bases matching TRBD2. After removal of 5 bases from V and 7 bases from J, the junction contained 11 bases not matched to a gene. Germline assignment: CDR1 MNHEY and CDR2 SMNVEV (reference sequence). This CDR3 contains 15 residues. The CDR3 DNA follows: TGTGCCAGCAGTCCCCTGGTGGGGGGGTATAATGAGCAGTTCTTC. It codes for CASSPLVGGYNEQFF.

Many counts were recorded for this clonotype. The chain is built from TRBV6-1 and TRBJ2-2; D assignment may be TRBD1 or TRBD2 (5 bases each). The CDR3 consists of 15 residues. Germline assignment: CDR1 MNHNS and CDR2 SASEGT. The V and J ends lost 3 bases and 5 bases respectively, with 13 bases between them. This CDR3 is CASSEGVDATGELFF. In DNA, the CDR3 is TGTGCCAGCAGTGAGGGGGTCGACGCGACCGGGGAGCTGTTTTTT.

This clonotype was observed at least ten times. V and J are TRBV5-1 and TRBJ1-2; a weak D match, TRBD1 (5 bases). The V and J ends lost 0 bases and 0 bases respectively, with 12 bases between them. This CDR3 is built from 16 residues. Germline CDR1 SGHRS, CDR2 YFSETQ. CDR3 in DNA: TGCGCCAGCAGCTTGGATGGCAGGGTTGCTAACTATGGCTACACCTTC. This translates into CASSLDGRVANYGYTF. Supplemented by reference TRBV5-1 and TRBJ1-2, the full variable domain reads KAGVTQTPRYLIKTRGQQVTLSCSPISGHRSVSWYQQTPGQGLQFLFEYFSETQRNKGNFPGRFSGRQFSNSRSEMNVSTLELGDSALYLCASSLDGRVANYGYTFGSGTRLTVV.

In this sample, this clonotype turned up many times. The V call is TRBV25-1, the J call TRBJ2-7; D unclear. V dropped 5 bases and J dropped 7 bases, with 9 bases sitting between them. This CDR3 is 11 amino acids long. The germline gives CDR1 MGHDK, CDR2 SYGVNS. The CDR3 sequence is CASSFGREQYF. CDR3 coding DNA: TGTGCCAGCAGTTTCGGTAGAGAGCAGTACTTC.

This clonotype was seen ten or more times. This chain uses TRBV7-2 with TRBJ2-2, with 7 bases identical to TRBD2. This CDR3 has 15 amino acids. Germline CDR1 reads SGHTA; CDR2 reads FQGNSA. V shed 1 base and J 5 bases; nucleotides not matched to a gene: 4. Here the CDR3 reads CASSLDVGGTGELFF. CDR3 DNA: TGTGCCAGCAGCTTAGACGTGGGAGGGACCGGGGAGCTGTTTTTT.

Only a few counts were recorded for this clonotype. Here the CDR3 DNA reads TGTGCCAGTACCCCAGGTTGGACGGACATTCAGTACTTC. This translates into CASTPGWTDIQYF. The chain carries TRBV19 and TRBJ2-4; D call uncertain. From germline, CDR1 is LNHDA and CDR2 SQIVND (reference sequence). V was clipped by 7 bases and J by 8 bases, with 15 bases between them. The CDR3 spans 13 residues.

This clonotype was detected ten times or more. The chain has TRBV6-5 and TRBJ1-4, with D possibly matching TRBD1 (5 bases). The CDR3 runs to 12 residues. The germline CDR1 and CDR2 sequences are MNHEY and SVGAGI. The V and J ends lost 8 bases and 7 bases respectively, with 11 bases between them. The CDR3 is CASGGGPEKLFF. The CDR3 DNA sequence: TGTGCCAGCGGGGGGGGACCTGAAAAACTGTTTTTT.

This clonotype was detected only a few times. The rearrangement links TRBV5-1 to TRBJ2-2, with 8 bases that match TRBD1. Germline V gene data show CDR1 as SGHRS and CDR2 as YFSETQ. The CDR3 extends over 15 amino acids. Germline trimming cut 5 bases from V and 1 base from J; bases unmatched to any gene: 4. This CDR3 is CASRTGQGNTGELFF. The CDR3 DNA reads TGCGCCAGCAGGACAGGACAGGGGAACACCGGGGAGCTGTTTTTT.

In this sample, this clonotype turned up a few times. This chain uses TRBV12-3 or TRBV12-4 with TRBJ1-5; TRBD1 agrees at 9 bases. The CDR3 extends over 15 amino acids. Trimming took 6 bases from V and 6 from J; bases not matched to a gene: 9. CDR3 region: CASSKARDRAQPQHF. CDR3 nucleotide sequence: TGTGCCAGCAGCAAGGCCCGGGACAGGGCTCAGCCCCAGCATTTT.

The J gene is TRBJ2-5, the V gene TRBV3-1; 12 bases align to TRBD2. The ends lost 1 base at V and 2 bases at J; junction bases unmatched: 2. Looked up from germline, CDR1 is LGHDT and CDR2 is YNNKEL (reference sequence). This CDR3 comprises 16 residues. CDR3 in amino acids: CASSQGTSGVQETQYF. The CDR3 DNA follows: TGTGCCAGCAGCCAAGGGACTAGCGGGGTACAAGAGACCCAGTACTTC.

The chain combines TRBV6-2 or TRBV6-3 with TRBJ1-3, with a tentative D call TRBD1 (5 bases). This CDR3 has 13 amino acids. Deletions cut 5 bases from V and 8 bases from J, with 13 bases between. Per germline, CDR1 MNHEY and CDR2 SVGEGT. The CDR3 here is CASSPTLQDTIYF. The CDR3 coding sequence is TGTGCCAGCAGTCCGACCCTACAGGACACCATATATTTT.

The V gene is TRBV5-1, the J gene TRBJ2-3; 9 bases fit TRBD2. CDR3 length equals 18 residues. V was pared by 4 bases and J by 3 bases, with 15 bases of the junction left unmatched. The germline CDR1 and CDR2 sequences are SGHRS and YFSETQ. The CDR3 loop reads CASSLAWGLAGPTDTQYF. In nucleotides, the CDR3 is TGCGCCAGCAGCCTGGCGTGGGGTCTAGCGGGACCAACAGATACGCAGTATTTT.

This clonotype was seen a handful of times. V and J are TRBV2 and TRBJ2-7; D unresolved. The germline V gene has CDR1 SNHLY and CDR2 FYNNEI. The length of the CDR3 is 11 residues. Trimming removed 7 bases from V and 3 bases from J, with 7 bases in between. CDR3 in amino acids: CASKAVYEQYF. Written as DNA, the CDR3 is TGTGCCAGCAAGGCAGTCTACGAGCAGTACTTC.